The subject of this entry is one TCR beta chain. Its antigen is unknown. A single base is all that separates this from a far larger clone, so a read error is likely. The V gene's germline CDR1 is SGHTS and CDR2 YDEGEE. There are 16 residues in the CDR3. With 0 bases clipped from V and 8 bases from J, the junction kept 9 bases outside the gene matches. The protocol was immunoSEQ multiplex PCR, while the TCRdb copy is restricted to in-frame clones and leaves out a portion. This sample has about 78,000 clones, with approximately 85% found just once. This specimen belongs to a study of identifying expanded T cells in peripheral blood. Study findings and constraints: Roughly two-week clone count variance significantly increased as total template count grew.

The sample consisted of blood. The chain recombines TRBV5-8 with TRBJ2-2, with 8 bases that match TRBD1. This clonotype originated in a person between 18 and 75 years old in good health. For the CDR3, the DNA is TGTGCCAGCAGCTTGGCAGGGGGCCCCAGCTGGGGGGAGCTGTTTTTT. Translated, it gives CASSLAGGPSWGELFF.